A single sample gave rise to the 2 T cell receptor beta chains below, sequenced in a study of T-cell memory formation after mild COVID-19. Each CDR3 protein is one row after TCRdb ran MiXCR on the 5' RACE reads. The sample yields about 420,000 distinct CDR3 sequences, more than 20% seen once. The sequencing input was PBMCs or a T cell subset sorted from them (not recorded which). The receptors derive from an adult woman who had mild COVID-19 (a few samples of this study predate the infection). Cell type and time point are not known.

This clonotype was detected only a few times. The chain uses TRBV18 and TRBJ1-1; 7 nucleotides match TRBD1. Germline V gene data show CDR1 as KGHSH and CDR2 as LQKENI. CDR3 length: 14 amino acids. With 5 bases clipped from V and 5 bases from J, the junction kept 8 bases outside the gene matches. CDR3 loop: CASSFQGVRTEAFF. The CDR3 DNA follows: TGTGCCAGCTCATTTCAGGGGGTACGGACTGAAGCTTTCTTT.

This clonotype was observed many times. This sequence joins TRBV20-1 and TRBJ2-7; the D gene is possibly TRBD1 (5 bases). From germline, CDR1 is DFQATT and CDR2 SNEGSKA (reference sequence). The CDR3 is made up of 13 amino acids. The V and J ends lost 6 bases and 1 base respectively, with 13 bases between them. CDR3 sequence: CSANNDRSYEQYF. DNA for the CDR3: TGCAGTGCGAATAACGACAGATCCTACGAGCAGTACTTC.